What follows describes a single TCR beta chain. Its specificity is not known. TCRB transcripts that were expressed got sequenced, as all of the isolated RNA had been reverse transcribed. Measured with immunoSEQ multiplex PCR; TCRdb has only the in-frame clones, and not every one. The table lists about 270,000 clones, around an eighth of them singletons, with 0.017% in the top ten. This specimen belongs to a study of beta chain features in type 1 diabetes. Study-level points and caveats: Significant though moderate, a shortening of TCRB CDR3s appeared in all four CD4+ subsets of Type 1 diabetes patients.

The germline gives CDR1 SGDLS, CDR2 YYNGEE. The CDR3 consists of 15 residues. V was pared by 1 base and J by 3 bases, with 5 bases of the junction left unmatched. This clonotype was obtained from a man aged 25 to 40 with type 1 diabetes. Material for sequencing was naive CD4+ T cells from blood. The chain recombines TRBV9 with TRBJ2-3; 7 bases line up with TRBD1. This chain's CDR3 is CASSVSGTATDTQYF. The CDR3 DNA reads TGTGCCAGCAGCGTATCCGGGACAGCGACAGATACGCAGTATTTT.